The text below deals with one T cell receptor (beta chain). What it binds is not known. The sample is drawn from a study of STAT3 mutations in large granular lymphocyte leukemia. Points from the study as a whole: In T-cell large granular lymphocyte leukemia, about half of patients showed multiple immunodominant subclonotypes.

The V and J ends lost 4 bases and 2 bases respectively, with 13 bases between them. This CDR3 is built from 14 residues. Germline lookup yields CDR1 SGHDT and CDR2 YYEEEE. Measured with immunoSEQ multiplex PCR; TCRdb has only the in-frame clones, and not every one. The repertoire holds approximately 43,000 clones, with 80% to 90% as singletons. The sequencing input was PBMCs. The chain links TRBV5-6 to TRBJ2-7, with D possibly called TRBD1 or TRBD2 (5 bases each). The receptor's source is a human donor with T large granular lymphocyte leukemia. Some clones in this sample may be carry-over from other donors' samples. This chain's CDR3 is CASSIRQRPYEQYF. CDR3 DNA sequence: TGTGCCAGCAGCATTCGACAGCGGCCCTACGAGCAGTACTTC. Complete variable domain (other parts from reference TRBV5-6 and TRBJ2-7): DAGVTQSPTHLIKTRGQQVTLRCSPKSGHDTVSWYQQALGQGPQFIFQYYEEEERQRGNFPDRFSGHQFPNYSSELNVNALLLGDSALYLCASSIRQRPYEQYFGPGTRLTVT.